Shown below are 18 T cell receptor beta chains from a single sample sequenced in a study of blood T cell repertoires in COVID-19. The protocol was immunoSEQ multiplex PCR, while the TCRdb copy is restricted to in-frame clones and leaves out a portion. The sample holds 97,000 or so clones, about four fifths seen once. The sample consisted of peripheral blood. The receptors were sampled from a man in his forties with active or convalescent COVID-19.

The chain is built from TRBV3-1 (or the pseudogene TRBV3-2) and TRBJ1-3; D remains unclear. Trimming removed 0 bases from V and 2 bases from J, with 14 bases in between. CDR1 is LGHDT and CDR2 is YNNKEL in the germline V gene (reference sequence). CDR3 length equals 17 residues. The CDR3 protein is CASSQDHSGGTGNTIYF. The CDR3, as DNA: TGTGCCAGCAGCCAAGATCACTCGGGAGGGACTGGAAACACCATATATTTT.

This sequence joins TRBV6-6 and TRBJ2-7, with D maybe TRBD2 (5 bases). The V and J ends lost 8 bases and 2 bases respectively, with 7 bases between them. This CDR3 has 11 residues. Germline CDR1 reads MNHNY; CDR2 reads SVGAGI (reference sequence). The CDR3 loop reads CASSGAYEQYF. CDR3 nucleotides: TGTGCCAGCTCCGGGGCCTACGAGCAGTACTTC.

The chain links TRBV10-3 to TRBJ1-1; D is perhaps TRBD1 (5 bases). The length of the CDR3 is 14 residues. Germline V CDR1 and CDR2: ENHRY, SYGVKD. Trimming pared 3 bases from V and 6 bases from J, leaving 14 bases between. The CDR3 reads CAISETTAGSEAFF. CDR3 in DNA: TGTGCCATCAGTGAAACGACAGCAGGTTCTGAAGCTTTCTTT.

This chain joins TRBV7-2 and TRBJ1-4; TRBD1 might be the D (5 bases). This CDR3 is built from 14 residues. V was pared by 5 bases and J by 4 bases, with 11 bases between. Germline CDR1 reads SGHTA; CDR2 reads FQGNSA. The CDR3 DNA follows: TGTGCCAGCAGCCCAGGGAGGGGTAATGAAAAACTGTTTTTT. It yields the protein CASSPGRGNEKLFF. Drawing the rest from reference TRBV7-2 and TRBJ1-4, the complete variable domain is GAGVSQSPSNKVTEKGKDVELRCDPISGHTALYWYRQSLGQGLEFLIYFQGNSAPDKSGLPSDRFSAERTGGSVSTLTIQRTQQEDSAVYLCASSPGRGNEKLFFGSGTQLSVL.

The CDR3 region has the DNA TGTGCCAGTAGTATTCGCCCTAAATCACAGGGGACGGAGACCCAGTACTTC. Translating it yields CASSIRPKSQGTETQYF. The chain combines TRBV19 with TRBJ2-5, with 7 positions matching TRBD1. CDR3 length equals 17 residues. Germline V gene lookup returns CDR1 LNHDA and CDR2 SQIVND (reference sequence). Trimming cost V 3 bases and J 5 bases; bases outside gene matches: 15. The full variable domain, its missing parts supplied by reference TRBV19 and TRBJ2-5, is DGGITQSPKYLFRKEGQNVTLSCEQNLNHDAMYWYRQDPGQGLRLIYYSQIVNDFQKGDIAEGYSVSREKKESFPLTVTSAQKNPTAFYLCASSIRPKSQGTETQYFGPGTRLLVL.

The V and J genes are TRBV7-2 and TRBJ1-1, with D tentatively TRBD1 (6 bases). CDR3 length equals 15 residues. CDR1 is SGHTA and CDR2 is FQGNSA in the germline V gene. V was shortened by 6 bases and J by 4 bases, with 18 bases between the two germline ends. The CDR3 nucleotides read TGTGCCAGCAGTCAAAGGGACAACCCGGGCACTGAAGCTTTCTTT. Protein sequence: CASSQRDNPGTEAFF.

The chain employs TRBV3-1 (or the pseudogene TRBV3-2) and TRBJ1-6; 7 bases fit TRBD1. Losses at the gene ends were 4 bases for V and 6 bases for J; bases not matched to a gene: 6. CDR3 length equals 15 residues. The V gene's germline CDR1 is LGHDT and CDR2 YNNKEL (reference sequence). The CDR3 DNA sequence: TGTGCCAGCAGCCTAAGACAGGGTGGTAATTCACCCCTCCACTTT. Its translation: CASSLRQGGNSPLHF.

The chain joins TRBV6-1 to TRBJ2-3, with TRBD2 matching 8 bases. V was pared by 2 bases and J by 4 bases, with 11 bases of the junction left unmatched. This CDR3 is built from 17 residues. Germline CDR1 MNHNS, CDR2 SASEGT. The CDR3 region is CASSEMVAGGFSDTQYF. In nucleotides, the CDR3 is TGTGCCAGCAGTGAAATGGTTGCGGGGGGATTCTCAGATACGCAGTATTTT.

The CDR3 coding sequence is TGTGCCAGCAGCCTTCAGGGGGCTGTAGATACGCAGTATTTT. Translation gives CASSLQGAVDTQYF. The V gene is TRBV7-2, the J gene TRBJ2-3, with TRBD1 identical over 8 bases. The J segment lost 5 bases and the V segment lost 5 bases, leaving 6 bases of the junction unmatched. CDR1 and CDR2 (germline): SGHTA, FQGNSA. The CDR3 contains 14 residues.

CDR3 loop: CASSQGGEQYF. DNA of the CDR3: TGTGCCAGCAGCCAAGGAGGCGAGCAGTACTTC. This rearrangement joins TRBV3-1 (or the pseudogene TRBV3-2) to TRBJ2-7; no definite D call. Per germline, CDR1 LGHDT and CDR2 YNNKEL (reference sequence). V lost 1 base and J 6 bases, leaving 4 bases between the germline ends. This CDR3 has 11 residues.

DNA of the CDR3: TGTGCCAGCAGCCCCAGGGGTTGGGACATTCAGTACTTC. Translated, it gives CASSPRGWDIQYF. The rearrangement uses TRBV9 and TRBJ2-4; a possible D gene is TRBD1 (6 bases). This CDR3 has 13 amino acids. Trimming cost V 4 bases and J 8 bases, with 13 bases left between them. CDR1 SGDLS and CDR2 YYNGEE come from the germline V gene.

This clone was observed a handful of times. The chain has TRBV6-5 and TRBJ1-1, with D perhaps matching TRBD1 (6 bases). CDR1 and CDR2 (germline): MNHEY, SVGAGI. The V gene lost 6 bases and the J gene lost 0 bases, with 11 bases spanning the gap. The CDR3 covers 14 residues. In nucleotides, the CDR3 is TGTGCCAGCAGCAGGGGACCGTTGAACACTGAAGCTTTCTTT. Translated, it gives CASSRGPLNTEAFF.

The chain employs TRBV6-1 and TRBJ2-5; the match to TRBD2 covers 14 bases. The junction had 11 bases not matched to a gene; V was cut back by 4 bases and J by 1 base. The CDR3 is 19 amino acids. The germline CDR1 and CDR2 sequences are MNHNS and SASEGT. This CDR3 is CASSATGTSGGSPQETQYF. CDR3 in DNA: TGTGCCAGCAGTGCAACCGGGACTAGCGGGGGTTCTCCCCAAGAGACCCAGTACTTC.

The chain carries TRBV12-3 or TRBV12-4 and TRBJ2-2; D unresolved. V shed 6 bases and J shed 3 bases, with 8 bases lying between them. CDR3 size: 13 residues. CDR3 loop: CASRLSDTGELFF. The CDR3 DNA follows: TGTGCCAGCAGGTTATCGGACACCGGGGAGCTGTTTTTT.

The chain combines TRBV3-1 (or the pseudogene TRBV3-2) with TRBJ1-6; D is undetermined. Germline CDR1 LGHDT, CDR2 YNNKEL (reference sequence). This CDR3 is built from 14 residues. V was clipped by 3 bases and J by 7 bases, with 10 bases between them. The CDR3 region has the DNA TGTGCCAGCAGCCAGGGAAGCGGGAATTCACCCCTCCACTTT. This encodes CASSQGSGNSPLHF.

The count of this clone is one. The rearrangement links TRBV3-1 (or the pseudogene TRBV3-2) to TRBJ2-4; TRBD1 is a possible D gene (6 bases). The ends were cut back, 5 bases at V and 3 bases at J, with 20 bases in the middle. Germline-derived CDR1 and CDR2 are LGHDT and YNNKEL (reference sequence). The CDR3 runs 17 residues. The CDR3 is CASSAKGTGLDKNIQYF. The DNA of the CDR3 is TGTGCCAGCAGCGCGAAAGGTACAGGGTTGGACAAAAACATTCAGTACTTC.

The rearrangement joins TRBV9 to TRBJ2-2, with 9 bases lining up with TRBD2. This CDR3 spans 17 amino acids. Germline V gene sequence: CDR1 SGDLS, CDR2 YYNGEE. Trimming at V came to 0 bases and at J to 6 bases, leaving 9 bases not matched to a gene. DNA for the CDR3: TGTGCCAGCAGCGTAGGAGCGGGGGGTGTAGATCCCGGGGAGCTGTTTTTT. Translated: CASSVGAGGVDPGELFF.

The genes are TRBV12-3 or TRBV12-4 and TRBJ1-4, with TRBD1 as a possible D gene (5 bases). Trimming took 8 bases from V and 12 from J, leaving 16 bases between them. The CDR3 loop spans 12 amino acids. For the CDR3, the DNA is TGTGCCAGCGCCATATCCCGGGGGGAACTGTTTTTT. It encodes CASAISRGELFF.